The sequence of this TCR beta chain was determined in a study of blood T cells in healthy people across ages. The CDR3 has 14 amino acids. Germline V CDR1 and CDR2: SSHAT, FNYEAQ (reference sequence). V was pared by 3 bases and J by 6 bases, with 13 bases between. With a J-beta primer mix and a sample-barcoded 5' primer, a second PCR ran about 6 to 11 cycles. MiXCR was run by TCRdb on the 5' RACE reads, yielding one entry per CDR3 protein. The sample shows 550,000 to 600,000 distinct CDR3 sequences, 27% of them seen only once. The TCR comes from a woman in her seventies in good health. Sequenced sample: blood. The chain employs TRBV7-7 and TRBJ2-3; the D gene is possibly TRBD2 (5 bases). The CDR3 region is CASSFTGESDTQYF. Written as DNA, the CDR3 is TGTGCCAGCAGCTTTACCGGGGAATCGGATACGCAGTATTTT. Supplemented by reference TRBV7-7 and TRBJ2-3, the full variable domain reads GAGVSQSPRYKVTKRGQDVTLRCDPISSHATLYWYQQALGQGPEFLTYFNYEAQPDKSGLPSDRFSAERPEGSISTLTIQRTEQRDSAMYRCASSFTGESDTQYFGPGTRLTVL.